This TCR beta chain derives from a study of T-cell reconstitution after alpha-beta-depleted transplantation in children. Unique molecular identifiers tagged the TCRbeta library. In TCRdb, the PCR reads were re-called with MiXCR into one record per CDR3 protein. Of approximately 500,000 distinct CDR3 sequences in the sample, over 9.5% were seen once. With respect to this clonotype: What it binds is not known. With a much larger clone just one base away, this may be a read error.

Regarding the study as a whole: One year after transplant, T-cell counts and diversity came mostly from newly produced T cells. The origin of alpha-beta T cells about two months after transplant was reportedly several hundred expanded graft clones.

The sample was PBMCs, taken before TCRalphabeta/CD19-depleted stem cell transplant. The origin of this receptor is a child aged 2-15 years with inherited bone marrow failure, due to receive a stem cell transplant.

The CDR3 protein is CANSQETGSYEQYF. Here the CDR3 DNA reads TGTGCCAACAGCCAAGAAACAGGGTCCTACGAGCAGTACTTC. The chain employs TRBV4-2 and TRBJ2-7, with a tentative D call TRBD1 (6 bases). This CDR3 is 14 amino acids long. Germline V CDR1 and CDR2: LGHNA, YNFKEQ.